This TCR beta chain was found in a study of identical twins. General study results and limits: Models predicted less out-of-frame TCR alpha sharing in monozygotic twins than was found.

Points on this clonotype: Its antigen is undetermined.

This CDR3 is built from 17 residues. CDR1 and CDR2 from the germline V gene are SGHTA and FQGTGA. J gave up 5 bases and V 1 base, and 11 bases lay outside the gene matches. TCRdb itself ran the 5' RACE reads through MiXCR, one entry per CDR3 protein. The repertoire includes under 350,000 distinct CDR3 sequences, 8.5% to 9.5% of them detected once, and approximately 6.6% sits in the top ten. The same data also contributed to another study, on yellow fever vaccine responses in identical twins. That work states: Twins reportedly showed a vaccine T cell response that seemed partly convergent and partly personalized.

This chain joins TRBV7-3 and TRBJ2-1; the match to TRBD2 covers 7 bases. This sequence originates from a woman aged 18 to 35 in good health. The sample taken for sequencing was CD8+ T cells sorted from blood. CDR3 sequence (DNA): TGTGCCAGCAGCTTAAGGCCCCGGCTAGCGGAGGACAATGAGCAGTTCTTC. Amino acid sequence: CASSLRPRLAEDNEQFF.